This T cell receptor (beta chain) was retrieved from a study of CD8+ T cells in alopecia areata. Findings and caveats of the study: Lesional scalp exceeded normal scalp in clonality, especially in alopecia totalis/universalis. There were also resident alphabeta T cells of normal skin sequenced in scalp samples. Compared with mice, patients displayed less clear TCR sharing, possibly for HLA-related reasons.

As for this clone: Its antigen is currently unknown.

This CDR3 spans 18 amino acids. The V gene's germline CDR1 is SNHLY and CDR2 FYNNEI. V trimming: 3 bases; J trimming: 4 bases; junction bases outside the gene matches: 15. Sequencing relied on a cDNA template that was reverse transcribed from extracted RNA. Using immunoSEQ multiplex PCR, the repertoire was profiled, and TCRdb retains in-frame clones only, with some absent. The table lists about 110,000 clones, around 59% of them singletons. Sorting of PBMCs yielded the CD4+ and CD8+ T cells. This chain joins TRBV2 and TRBJ1-2, with 9 positions matching TRBD1. Sequences were obtained from CD8+ T cells sorted from blood. The clonotype comes from a human donor in good health. The CDR3 region has the DNA TGTGCCAGCAGTGATCATGGACAGGGGAGCCTATTGGCCTATGGCTACACCTTC. Encoded protein: CASSDHGQGSLLAYGYTF. The variable domain in full, completed from reference TRBV2 and TRBJ1-2, reads EPEVTQTPSHQVTQMGQEVILRCVPISNHLYFYWYRQILGQKVEFLVSFYNNEISEKSEIFDDQFSVERPDGSNFTLKIRSTKLEDSAMYFCASSDHGQGSLLAYGYTFGSGTRLTVV.